Listed here is a single TCR beta chain. Its antigen is unidentified. This specimen belongs to a study of T cells in Graves' hyperthyroidism and ophthalmopathy. The TCR beta CDR3 regions underwent amplification using RNA transcripts as the source. Carried out on the TCR CDR3, a first-round RT-PCR used the HTBI primer set. TCRdb re-derived calls from the multiplex PCR reads in MiXCR, one entry per CDR3 protein. The sample carries over 400,000 distinct CDR3 sequences, about 20% recorded once. A Clinical Activity Score of at least 3, a NOSPECS grade of at least 4 and a duration under 3 months were recorded in the ophthalmopathy patients. The diagnostic basis comprised clinical symptoms, serum thyroxine and TRAb, thyroid ultrasound and orbital computed tomography. General study results and limits: Clonotypes that were expanded in thyroid above 0.001 mostly appeared in blood too.

The sequence was obtained from a woman between 65 and 79 years old with Graves' ophthalmopathy. Source material: blood.

This chain's CDR3 is CASRPRGGTYNEQFF. The CDR3 coding sequence is TGTGCCAGTAGACCCCGAGGCGGGACCTACAATGAGCAGTTCTTC. This rearrangement joins TRBV19 to TRBJ2-1; D perhaps matches TRBD2 (6 bases). V was shortened by 6 bases and J by 2 bases, with 14 bases between the two germline ends. This CDR3 contains 15 residues. Germline V gene sequence: CDR1 LNHDA, CDR2 SQIVND (reference sequence).